This T cell receptor beta chain was identified during a study of T cells in Graves' hyperthyroidism and ophthalmopathy. Authors of the study amplified TCR beta CDR3 regions from RNA transcripts. The primer set for the first-round RT-PCR of the TCR CDR3 was HTBI. TCRdb fed the multiplex PCR reads into MiXCR, producing one record per CDR3 protein. The sample shows hundreds of thousands of distinct CDR3 sequences, just under 20% of them seen only once. The CDR3 contains 12 residues. Trimming pared 2 bases from V and 9 bases from J, leaving 11 bases between. Germline CDR1 is KGHSH and CDR2 is LQKENI. The chain recombines TRBV18 with TRBJ2-7; TRBD2 is a possible D gene (5 bases). Input material: blood. The clonotype originates from a man between 40 and 49 years old with Graves' ophthalmopathy. The CDR3 coding sequence is TGTGCCAGCTCACCATCGGGGTGGGCGCAGTACTTC. Translating it yields CASSPSGWAQYF. The complete variable domain, with remaining parts taken from reference TRBV18 and TRBJ2-7, reads NAGVMQNPRHLVRRRGQEARLRCSPMKGHSHVYWYRQLPEEGLKFMVYLQKENIIDESGMPKERFSAEFPKEGPSILRIQQVVRGDSAAYFCASSPSGWAQYFGPGTRLTVT.